The next 26 T cell receptor beta chains were all read from a single sample in a study of CD8+CD57+ T cells in acquired aplastic anemia. CDR3 and TCR beta VDJ profiling relied on a genomic DNA template. TCRdb used MiXCR to reprocess the reads, holding one entry per CDR3 protein. In the table there are fewer than 250,000 distinct CDR3 sequences, almost 50% of which are singletons. The sequenced patients had an expansion of CD8+CD57+ cells seen by flow cytometry. Material for sequencing was sorted CD4+, CD8+, or CD8+CD57+ T cells (not recorded which) from PBMCs. The receptors were gathered from a human donor with aplastic anemia.

This clonotype occurred many times. The chain uses TRBV7-9 and TRBJ1-1; D remains unclear. Deletions cut 0 bases from V and 7 bases from J, with 9 bases between. CDR3 length: 13 residues. Germline V gene data show CDR1 as SEHNR and CDR2 as FQNEAQ (reference sequence). CDR3 in DNA: TGTGCCAGCAGCTTAGCGGGTGCGGGTGAAGCTTTCTTT. It yields the protein CASSLAGAGEAFF.

Notes on this clonotype: A much larger clonotype is one base distant, so this may be a read error. In DNA, the CDR3 is TGTGCCAGCTCACCGGACTGGTCATCACTCCTCCACTTT. Protein: CASSPDWSSLLHF. This rearrangement joins TRBV18 to TRBJ1-6, with D unclear. Germline CDR1 reads KGHSH; CDR2 reads LQKENI. This CDR3 has 13 residues.

About this clonotype: Mismatch with germline at one junction end may stem from a read error. V usage is TRBV7-3 and J usage is TRBJ2-3; weak D call: TRBD1 (8 bases). Germline values: CDR1 SGHTA, CDR2 FQGTGA. The CDR3 is 16 amino acids. The CDR3: CASSGDRGGGTDTQYF. CDR3 sequence (DNA): TGTGCCAGCAGTGGAGACAGGGGAGGGGGCACAGATACGCAGTACTTT.

This clonotype was detected ten times or more. The rearrangement links TRBV6-6 to TRBJ2-3; D uncertain. V lost 5 bases to trimming and J lost 0 bases, with 12 bases between them. The germline V gene has CDR1 MNHNY and CDR2 SVGAGI (reference sequence). The CDR3 length is 15 residues. In DNA form, the CDR3 reads TGTGCCAGCAGTCGGTTACCCCTAAGCACAGATACGCAGTATTTT. It is translated as CASSRLPLSTDTQYF.

Concerning this clonotype itself: Given a much more abundant clone one base away, this may be a read error. CDR3 nucleotide sequence: TGTGCCAACAGCTCGGGGGGTCCGAACACTGAAGCTTTCTTT. This codes for CANSSGGPNTEAFF. V usage is TRBV7-3 and J usage is TRBJ1-1; D perhaps matches TRBD1 (5 bases). Per germline, CDR1 SGHTA and CDR2 FQGTGA. This CDR3 has 14 residues.

This clonotype was seen a few times. This chain connects TRBV7-9 to TRBJ2-1; D is possibly TRBD2 (5 bases). V gave up 2 bases and J gave up 4 bases, with 15 bases separating them. The CDR3 has 16 residues. Looked up from germline, CDR1 is SEHNR and CDR2 is FQNEAQ (reference sequence). DNA of the CDR3: TGTGCCAGCAGCTTAAGACTATCCGACCTATACAATGAGCAGTTCTTC. Translating gives CASSLRLSDLYNEQFF.

The chain carries TRBV18 and TRBJ2-5; no definite D call. CDR1 is KGHSH, CDR2 LQKENI, per germline. The V gene lost 4 bases and the J gene lost 1 base, with 10 bases spanning the gap. CDR3 size: 14 residues. The DNA for the CDR3 is TGTGCCAGCTCACATCCTAACGCCCAAGAGACCCAGTACTTC. This sequence encodes CASSHPNAQETQYF.

This clonotype was observed a handful of times. Here the CDR3 reads CASTPPGRRTDTQYF. The CDR3 DNA is TGTGCCAGCACCCCTCCGGGGCGCCGGACAGATACGCAGTATTTT. The chain has TRBV5-4 and TRBJ2-3; D possibly matches TRBD1 or TRBD2 (5 bases each). This CDR3 has 15 residues. The V end was cut by 6 bases, the J end by 3 bases, with 17 bases between. Looked up from germline, CDR1 is SGHNT and CDR2 is YYREEE (reference sequence).

This clonotype has a count of ten or more. J is TRBJ2-5 and V is TRBV11-2; possible D gene TRBD1, 5 bases. The V end lost 0 bases, the J end lost 2 bases, and 7 bases lay between the germline ends. The CDR3 consists of 14 residues. Germline lookup yields CDR1 SGHAT and CDR2 FQNNGV. The CDR3 sequence is CASSLDRQQETQYF. In DNA, the CDR3 is TGTGCCAGCAGCTTAGATCGACAGCAAGAGACCCAGTACTTC.

This clonotype was seen repeatedly, ten times or more. J is TRBJ2-3 and V is TRBV2, with TRBD2 matching over 14 bases. Germline-derived CDR1 and CDR2 are SNHLY and FYNNEI. V lost 8 bases, J lost 6 bases, and 4 bases stayed unmatched. This CDR3 contains 14 residues. This chain's CDR3 is CASGTSGGGDTQYF. In DNA form, the CDR3 reads TGTGCCAGCGGGACTAGCGGGGGTGGTGATACGCAGTATTTT.

The chain employs TRBV9 and TRBJ1-3; D unclear. This CDR3 spans 19 amino acids. The germline V gene has CDR1 SGDLS and CDR2 YYNGEE. Trimming pared 2 bases from V and 0 bases from J, leaving 21 bases between. The CDR3 bases are TGTGCCAGCAGCGTCAGCCGGGTCAACAAGGAGGACTCTGGAAACACCATATATTTT. Translation gives CASSVSRVNKEDSGNTIYF.

V and J are TRBV9 and TRBJ2-7, with 13 bases aligning to TRBD2. With 4 bases clipped from V and 2 bases from J, the junction kept 6 bases outside the gene matches. The CDR3 is 16 amino acids. Germline CDR1 and CDR2: SGDLS and YYNGEE. CDR3 bases: TGTGCCAGCAGCCCTCGGACTAGCGGGAGCCCCTACGAGCAGTACTTC. Protein: CASSPRTSGSPYEQYF.

This clonotype occurred a few times. This chain joins TRBV19 and TRBJ2-7; 7 nucleotides agree with TRBD1. Germline trimming cut 9 bases from V and 6 bases from J; bases unmatched to any gene: 5. CDR3 length: 11 residues. Germline V gene data show CDR1 as LNHDA and CDR2 as SQIVND (reference sequence). The CDR3 nucleotides are TGTGCCAGCGAACAGGGGAGCGAGCAGTACTTC. Encoded protein: CASEQGSEQYF.

This clonotype was found many times. This chain joins TRBV19 and TRBJ2-6; 11 positions agree with TRBD1. The CDR3 totals 20 residues. CDR1 is LNHDA, CDR2 SQIVND, per germline (reference sequence). Trimming at V came to 4 bases and at J to 1 base, leaving 12 bases not matched to a gene. This CDR3 is CASSTGQGAVLGSGANVLTF. The CDR3 DNA reads TGTGCCAGTAGTACCGGACAGGGGGCTGTATTAGGATCTGGGGCCAACGTCCTGACTTTC. The variable domain in full, completed from reference TRBV19 and TRBJ2-6, reads DGGITQSPKYLFRKEGQNVTLSCEQNLNHDAMYWYRQDPGQGLRLIYYSQIVNDFQKGDIAEGYSVSREKKESFPLTVTSAQKNPTAFYLCASSTGQGAVLGSGANVLTFGAGSRLTVL.

This CDR3 reads CASSSNEGGANEKLFF. In DNA, the CDR3 is TGTGCCAGCAGCAGCAACGAGGGGGGGGCTAATGAAAAACTGTTTTTT. The rearrangement joins TRBV7-7 to TRBJ1-4; maybe TRBD1 (6 bases). The germline V gene has CDR1 SSHAT and CDR2 FNYEAQ (reference sequence). The length of the CDR3 is 16 residues. Trimming removed 5 bases from V and 3 bases from J, with 16 bases in between.

This clonotype was seen repeatedly, ten times or more. V gene TRBV20-1 combines with J gene TRBJ1-1; no firm D call. Germline loops: CDR1 DFQATT, CDR2 SNEGSKA (reference sequence). Trimming left V 6 bases short and J 1 base short, with 6 bases between. This CDR3 is built from 11 residues. The CDR3 is CSALRNTEAFF. The DNA for the CDR3 is TGCAGTGCCCTCCGGAACACTGAAGCTTTCTTT.

In this sample, this clonotype turned up a few times. V and J are TRBV29-1 and TRBJ2-3; either TRBD1 or TRBD2 may supply D (5 bases each). V lost 6 bases to trimming and J lost 8 bases, with 15 bases between them. The CDR3 has 12 amino acids. Germline lookup yields CDR1 SQVTM and CDR2 ANQGSEA. For the CDR3, the DNA is TGCAGCGTGGCCCAGGGAAGCGGTACGCAGTATTTT. This encodes CSVAQGSGTQYF.

V usage is TRBV7-2 and J usage is TRBJ2-7; the D gene is possibly TRBD1 (5 bases). Deletions cut 5 bases from V and 1 base from J, with 12 bases between. The CDR3 is 14 residues long. From germline, CDR1 is SGHTA and CDR2 FQGNSA. The CDR3 sequence: CASSPWGVSYEQYF. The DNA of the CDR3 is TGTGCCAGCAGCCCCTGGGGCGTTTCCTACGAGCAGTACTTC. The full variable domain, rest sourced from reference TRBV7-2 and TRBJ2-7, is GAGVSQSPSNKVTEKGKDVELRCDPISGHTALYWYRQSLGQGLEFLIYFQGNSAPDKSGLPSDRFSAERTGGSVSTLTIQRTQQEDSAVYLCASSPWGVSYEQYFGPGTRLTVT.

The gene calls are TRBV7-2 and TRBJ2-7; 7 bases align to TRBD1. In germline, CDR1 is SGHTA, CDR2 FQGNSA. The CDR3 has 15 residues. Germline trimming cut 5 bases from V and 3 bases from J; bases unmatched to any gene: 10. This chain's CDR3 is CASSPSVTGSYEQYF. The CDR3 nucleotides are TGTGCCAGCAGCCCAAGTGTGACAGGGAGCTACGAGCAGTACTTC.

This chain links TRBV28 with TRBJ1-2, with 7 bases lining up with TRBD1. The V and J ends lost 7 bases and 3 bases, in that order; junction bases with no gene match: 11. The CDR3 is made up of 15 amino acids. The germline CDR1 and CDR2 sequences are MDHEN and SYDVKM. The CDR3 sequence is CASTTYRGGDYGYTF. For the CDR3, the DNA is TGTGCCAGCACCACCTACAGGGGAGGGGACTATGGCTACACCTTC.

In the case of this clonotype: This could be a read error, since a much larger clone is one nucleotide away. The chain is built from TRBV19 and TRBJ2-7; tentatively, D is TRBD1 or TRBD2 (5 bases each). Trimming shortened V by 11 bases and J by 5 bases, and 13 bases separated the two germline ends. The CDR3 has 11 amino acids. Germline CDR1 and CDR2: LNHDA and SQIVND (reference sequence). CDR3 in DNA: TGTGCCTGGAGAGTGGGGGACGAGCAGTACTTC. Translated, it gives CAWRVGDEQYF.

Here the CDR3 reads CASSPPVGQAGELFF. The CDR3 region has the DNA TGTGCCAGCAGTCCTCCGGTAGGACAGGCCGGGGAGCTGTTTTTT. The chain is built from TRBV12-3 or TRBV12-4 and TRBJ2-2; 7 nucleotides line up with TRBD1. This CDR3 has 15 residues. With 5 bases clipped from V and 6 bases from J, the junction kept 9 bases outside the gene matches.

The rearrangement links TRBV19 to TRBJ2-7; D is uncertain. The length of the CDR3 is 15 residues. Trimming took off 5 bases at V and 3 bases at J, with 17 bases between the two ends. From germline, CDR1 is LNHDA and CDR2 SQIVND (reference sequence). CDR3 amino acids: CASSSATGQVYEQYF. The CDR3 region has the DNA TGTGCCAGTAGTTCAGCTACCGGGCAGGTCTACGAGCAGTACTTC.

This clonotype came up many times. The chain carries TRBV12-3 or TRBV12-4 and TRBJ1-1; perhaps TRBD1 as D (6 bases). CDR3 length: 13 residues. The V end lost 7 bases, the J end lost 1 base, and 10 bases lay between the germline ends. CDR3 region: CASTLQGNTEAFF. The CDR3, as DNA: TGTGCCAGCACCCTACAGGGGAACACTGAAGCTTTCTTT.

This clonotype was observed a few times. The chain has TRBV3-1 and TRBJ1-2, with D hard to call. From germline, CDR1 is LGHDT and CDR2 YNNKEL (reference sequence). V shed 2 bases and J shed 3 bases, with 13 bases lying between them. CDR3 length: 15 residues. The CDR3 bases are TGTGCCAGCAGCCAACAAGGGTTTATGGACTATGGCTACACCTTC. Amino acid sequence: CASSQQGFMDYGYTF.

The chain carries TRBV20-1 and TRBJ2-4; TRBD1 matches at 9 bases. The end of the DNA aligns better with TRBJ2-7, so the J call may be wrong. The CDR3 length is 15 residues. Looked up from germline, CDR1 is DFQATT and CDR2 is SNEGSKA (reference sequence). The CDR3 sequence is CSARDRGEGIYEQYF. CDR3 in DNA: TGCAGTGCTAGGGACAGGGGAGAAGGGATCTACGAGCAGTACTTC.